This is a list of T cell receptor beta chains from one sample in a study of OX40 agonist ivuxolimab in advanced cancers. Data came from immunoSEQ multiplex PCR; TCRdb stores just in-frame clones and leaves some out. The table includes some 80,000 clones, nearly 95% detected once. The specimen comprised CD4+ or CD8+ T cells sorted from blood, sampled in a trial of the OX40 agonist ivuxolimab. The origin of the receptors is an adult with an advanced solid tumor such as melanoma, head and neck, liver or kidney cancer. The CDR3 runs from the conserved cysteine through the conserved F or W. The order of the fields is V gene, D gene, J gene, clone size, CDR3 protein, CDR3 DNA. The D gene is left open where the match is weak. Where a row states a size, it is once, few, many or the class of an expanded clone; other rows omit it.

V gene: TRBV4-3
D gene: .
J gene: TRBJ2-1
clone size: once
CDR3 protein: CASSLHYGPEQFF
CDR3 DNA: TGCGCCAGCAGCCTTCACTACGGACCGGAGCAGTTCTTC

V gene: TRBV9
D gene: TRBD2
J gene: TRBJ2-1
clone size: .
CDR3 protein: CASSTGLVEYNEQFF
CDR3 DNA: TGTGCCAGCAGCACCGGACTAGTGGAGTACAATGAGCAGTTCTTC

V gene: TRBV9
D gene: .
J gene: TRBJ2-2
clone size: .
CDR3 protein: CASSSPGGANTGELFF
CDR3 DNA: TGTGCCAGCAGCTCTCCCGGTGGGGCGAACACCGGGGAGCTGTTTTTT

V gene: TRBV4-1
D gene: .
J gene: TRBJ1-4
clone size: .
CDR3 protein: CASSQEARGQKLFF
CDR3 DNA: TGCGCCAGCAGCCAAGAAGCCCGGGGCCAAAAACTGTTTTTT

V gene: TRBV28
D gene: .
J gene: TRBJ2-7
clone size: .
CDR3 protein: CASSPWDTSYEQYF
CDR3 DNA: TGTGCCAGCAGTCCATGGGACACTTCCTACGAGCAGTACTTC

V gene: TRBV9
D gene: TRBD2
J gene: TRBJ2-3
clone size: .
CDR3 protein: CASSVDAGGVTDTQYF
CDR3 DNA: TGTGCCAGCAGCGTAGACGCGGGAGGGGTGACAGATACGCAGTATTTT

V gene: TRBV2
D gene: .
J gene: TRBJ2-7
clone size: .
CDR3 protein: CASSDGPSSYEQYF
CDR3 DNA: TGTGCCAGCAGTGATGGACCCAGCTCCTACGAGCAGTACTTC

V gene: TRBV10-3
D gene: .
J gene: TRBJ2-2
clone size: .
CDR3 protein: CAIRDPNTGELFF
CDR3 DNA: TGTGCCATCAGGGACCCCAACACCGGGGAGCTGTTTTTT

V gene: TRBV27
D gene: TRBD2
J gene: TRBJ2-3
clone size: .
CDR3 protein: CASSSIPGTSGTNTDTQYF
CDR3 DNA: TGTGCCAGCAGTTCAATCCCCGGGACTAGCGGGACAAACACAGATACGCAGTATTTT

V gene: TRBV11-2
D gene: TRBD2
J gene: TRBJ2-7
clone size: .
CDR3 protein: CASSLGLAGPYEQYF
CDR3 DNA: TGTGCCAGCAGCTTGGGACTAGCGGGACCCTACGAGCAGTACTTC

V gene: TRBV28
D gene: .
J gene: TRBJ2-7
clone size: .
CDR3 protein: CASSFPTGFPQYF
CDR3 DNA: TGTGCCAGCAGTTTTCCTACAGGGTTCCCGCAGTACTTC

V gene: TRBV6-5
D gene: .
J gene: TRBJ1-1
clone size: .
CDR3 protein: CASSHKGPGTEAFF
CDR3 DNA: TGTGCCAGCAGCCATAAAGGGCCTGGGACTGAAGCTTTCTTT

V gene: TRBV7-6
D gene: TRBD2
J gene: TRBJ2-7
clone size: .
CDR3 protein: CASSPGTSGIVYEQYF
CDR3 DNA: TGTGCCAGCAGCCCGGGGACTAGCGGGATAGTCTACGAGCAGTACTTC

V gene: TRBV5-1
D gene: .
J gene: TRBJ2-7
clone size: .
CDR3 protein: CASSVTRETYYEQYF
CDR3 DNA: TGCGCCAGCAGCGTAACCAGGGAAACATACTACGAGCAGTACTTC

V gene: TRBV4-3
D gene: .
J gene: TRBJ1-1
clone size: .
CDR3 protein: CASSHVAGSEAFF
CDR3 DNA: TGCGCCAGCAGCCACGTGGCAGGGAGTGAAGCTTTCTTT

V gene: TRBV7-6
D gene: .
J gene: TRBJ2-3
clone size: .
CDR3 protein: CASSLAGRLGTDTQYF
CDR3 DNA: TGTGCCAGCAGCTTAGCAGGACGCTTAGGTACAGATACGCAGTATTTT

V gene: TRBV27
D gene: .
J gene: TRBJ1-5
clone size: .
CDR3 protein: CASSFGLNQPQHF
CDR3 DNA: TGTGCCAGCAGTTTCGGTCTCAATCAGCCCCAGCATTTT

V gene: TRBV15
D gene: .
J gene: TRBJ1-1
clone size: .
CDR3 protein: CATSRDLNGPRAFF
CDR3 DNA: TGTGCCACCAGCAGAGATCTCAACGGCCCGAGAGCTTTCTTT

V gene: TRBV27
D gene: TRBD1
J gene: TRBJ1-1
clone size: .
CDR3 protein: CASSPGTANTEAFF
CDR3 DNA: TGTGCCAGCAGTCCCGGGACAGCGAACACTGAAGCTTTCTTT

V gene: TRBV9
D gene: TRBD1
J gene: TRBJ1-3
clone size: .
CDR3 protein: CASSGGDRDVNTIYF
CDR3 DNA: TGTGCCAGCAGCGGTGGGGACAGGGACGTCAACACCATATATTTT

V gene: TRBV5-1
D gene: .
J gene: TRBJ1-2
clone size: few
CDR3 protein: CASSGITGDGYTF
CDR3 DNA: TGCGCCAGCAGCGGGATTACAGGAGACGGCTACACCTTC

V gene: TRBV7-6
D gene: .
J gene: TRBJ1-1
clone size: .
CDR3 protein: CASSLGVENTEAFF
CDR3 DNA: TGTGCCAGCAGCTTAGGGGTAGAGAACACTGAAGCTTTCTTT

V gene: TRBV6-5
D gene: TRBD1
J gene: TRBJ1-1
clone size: .
CDR3 protein: CASSLGTGNTEAFF
CDR3 DNA: TGTGCCAGCAGTCTGGGGACAGGGAACACTGAAGCTTTCTTT

V gene: TRBV29-1
D gene: TRBD2
J gene: TRBJ2-2
clone size: .
CDR3 protein: CSVEWLAGVGGELFF
CDR3 DNA: TGCAGCGTTGAATGGCTAGCGGGAGTAGGTGGGGAGCTGTTTTTT

V gene: TRBV7-9
D gene: TRBD1
J gene: TRBJ1-1
clone size: .
CDR3 protein: CASSTDREAWVNTEAFF
CDR3 DNA: TGTGCCAGCAGCACGGACAGGGAGGCCTGGGTGAACACTGAAGCTTTCTTT

V gene: TRBV29-1
D gene: TRBD1
J gene: TRBJ2-7
clone size: .
CDR3 protein: CSAQTGVPSYEQYF
CDR3 DNA: TGCAGCGCGCAGACAGGGGTCCCGTCCTACGAGCAGTACTTC

V gene: TRBV5-5
D gene: TRBD2
J gene: TRBJ2-7
clone size: .
CDR3 protein: CASSLGGGVYEQYF
CDR3 DNA: TGTGCCAGCAGCTTGGGCGGGGGAGTCTACGAGCAGTACTTC

V gene: TRBV19
D gene: TRBD1
J gene: TRBJ1-2
clone size: .
CDR3 protein: CASSIHRGPSNYGYTF
CDR3 DNA: TGTGCCAGTAGTATACACAGGGGGCCATCTAACTATGGCTACACCTTC

V gene: TRBV6-5
D gene: TRBD2
J gene: TRBJ2-7
clone size: .
CDR3 protein: CASWGAGGYEQYF
CDR3 DNA: TGTGCCAGCTGGGGGGCGGGAGGCTACGAGCAGTACTTC

V gene: TRBV6-6
D gene: .
J gene: TRBJ1-4
clone size: .
CDR3 protein: CASTVLSGINEKLFF
CDR3 DNA: TGTGCCAGCACTGTACTTAGCGGAATCAATGAAAAACTGTTTTTT

V gene: TRBV5-1
D gene: .
J gene: TRBJ1-5
clone size: .
CDR3 protein: CASSLGGSNQPQHF
CDR3 DNA: TGCGCCAGCAGCTTGGGTGGCTCCAATCAGCCCCAGCATTTT

V gene: TRBV15
D gene: .
J gene: TRBJ1-2
clone size: once
CDR3 protein: CATSRDRVNYGYTF
CDR3 DNA: TGTGCCACCAGCAGAGACCGGGTTAACTATGGCTACACCTTC

V gene: TRBV27
D gene: TRBD1
J gene: TRBJ2-1
clone size: .
CDR3 protein: CASSPRQGLVGNEQFF
CDR3 DNA: TGTGCCAGCAGTCCTAGACAGGGTCTGGTGGGGAATGAGCAGTTCTTC

V gene: TRBV4-3
D gene: TRBD2
J gene: TRBJ2-7
clone size: .
CDR3 protein: CASSQDTSVHEQYF
CDR3 DNA: TGCGCCAGCAGCCAAGATACTAGCGTCCACGAGCAGTACTTC

V gene: TRBV29-1
D gene: .
J gene: TRBJ2-2
clone size: .
CDR3 protein: CSALTTGELFF
CDR3 DNA: TGCAGCGCCCTCACCACCGGGGAGCTGTTTTTT

V gene: TRBV19
D gene: .
J gene: TRBJ1-1
clone size: .
CDR3 protein: CASSISISQLAEAFF
CDR3 DNA: TGTGCCAGTAGTATCTCAATTTCGCAACTCGCTGAAGCTTTCTTT

V gene: TRBV6-6
D gene: .
J gene: TRBJ1-2
clone size: .
CDR3 protein: CASSYSNSYGYTF
CDR3 DNA: TGTGCCAGCAGTTACTCGAACAGCTATGGCTACACCTTC

V gene: TRBV11-2
D gene: .
J gene: TRBJ2-7
clone size: .
CDR3 protein: CASRHGVGSLYEQYF
CDR3 DNA: TGTGCCAGCAGACACGGGGTGGGTAGCCTCTACGAGCAGTACTTC

V gene: TRBV28
D gene: TRBD2
J gene: TRBJ2-1
clone size: .
CDR3 protein: CASRLGLAGNNEQFF
CDR3 DNA: TGTGCCAGCAGACTAGGACTAGCGGGGAACAATGAGCAGTTCTTC

V gene: TRBV4-3
D gene: .
J gene: TRBJ1-1
clone size: .
CDR3 protein: CASSLGPQGPGTEAFF
CDR3 DNA: TGCGCCAGCAGCCTCGGTCCCCAGGGCCCCGGCACTGAAGCTTTCTTT

V gene: TRBV19
D gene: TRBD1
J gene: TRBJ2-7
clone size: .
CDR3 protein: CASSIGTGAADEQYF
CDR3 DNA: TGTGCCAGTAGTATAGGGACAGGGGCCGCGGACGAGCAGTACTTC

V gene: TRBV19
D gene: .
J gene: TRBJ2-7
clone size: .
CDR3 protein: CASSIGGTDFYEQYF
CDR3 DNA: TGTGCCAGTAGTATCGGGGGGACAGATTTCTACGAGCAGTACTTC

V gene: TRBV15
D gene: TRBD1
J gene: TRBJ2-7
clone size: once
CDR3 protein: CATSKGRDRGQDEQYF
CDR3 DNA: TGTGCCACCAGCAAAGGCCGGGACAGGGGGCAAGATGAGCAGTACTTC

V gene: TRBV7-9
D gene: TRBD1
J gene: TRBJ1-2
clone size: .
CDR3 protein: CASSAPGQGASGYTF
CDR3 DNA: TGTGCCAGCAGCGCGCCGGGACAGGGGGCCTCTGGCTACACCTTC